At least ten counts were recorded for the clone carrying this T cell receptor (beta chain). Its antigen remains unknown. These data are taken from a study of T cell repertoires in cytomegalovirus infection. Study-wide background: CMV infection and matching HLA type were both indicated by public TCR beta signatures.

Between the trimmed V and J ends, which lost 1 base and 2 bases, there was a span of 15 bases. The length of the CDR3 is 16 residues. Germline V lookup: CDR1 SEHNR, CDR2 FQNEAQ (reference sequence). Whole-study results and caveats: Totalled public TCR beta family frequency picked out people who carried CMV plus the relevant HLA. Ex vivo responses were dominated by HLA-C-restricted CMV-specific TCR beta clonotypes.

Each CDR3 protein gets one entry after TCRdb re-called the reads with MiXCR. This table has about 260,000 distinct CDR3 sequences, around 8.7% appearing once. The sequence was collected from a human donor in good health (CMV status not recorded). Some clones in this sample may be carry-over from other donors' samples. Sequencing was done on a sample of PBMCs. The chain uses TRBV7-9 and TRBJ2-7, with D perhaps TRBD1 or TRBD2 (5 bases each). The CDR3 here is CASSLDPTGRTYEQYF. The CDR3 nucleotides read TGTGCCAGCAGCTTAGACCCAACGGGACGGACCTACGAGCAGTACTTC.